These T cell receptor beta chains were read from a single sample in a study of T cell changes during pregnancy in multiple sclerosis. Measured with immunoSEQ multiplex PCR; TCRdb has only the in-frame clones, and not every one. The table records approximately 74,000 clones, more than 85% of them present only once. The sample consisted of peripheral blood, taken before pregnancy. All receptors come from a female donor with multiple sclerosis, enrolled in a pregnancy study. The CDR3 runs from the conserved cysteine through the conserved F or W.

length: 16; J: TRBJ2-3; V: TRBV5-1; CDR3: CASAIGQGNPTDTQYF
length: 15; J: TRBJ2-7; V: TRBV7-2; CDR3: CASSDGQGLNYEQYF
length: 15; J: TRBJ1-5; V: TRBV2; CDR3: CASRGREGTGQPQHF
length: 15; J: TRBJ1-5; V: TRBV19; CDR3: CASSWAEVSNQPQHF
length: 13; J: TRBJ1-1; V: TRBV19; CDR3: CASSIQGNTEAFF
length: 14; J: TRBJ1-1; V: TRBV7-9; CDR3: CASTLQGAGTEAFF
length: 16; J: TRBJ2-7; V: TRBV19; CDR3: CASSIEAGGPSGEQYF
length: 13; J: TRBJ2-1; V: TRBV5-6; CDR3: CASTFESYNEQFF
length: 15; J: TRBJ1-4; V: TRBV19; CDR3: CASSIGTAGGEKLFF
length: 15; J: TRBJ2-1; V: TRBV18; CDR3: CASSPDSTSYNEQFF
length: 19; J: TRBJ2-7; V: TRBV18; CDR3: CASSPRDPSASGRTYEQYF
length: 13; J: TRBJ1-2; V: TRBV5-1; CDR3: CASSISGIYGYTF
length: 14; J: TRBJ1-2; V: TRBV27; CDR3: CASSFTGSNYGYTF
length: 14; J: TRBJ2-5; V: TRBV2; CDR3: CASVGGAGGETQYF
length: 15; J: TRBJ1-1; V: TRBV4-1; CDR3: CASSQAGGQATEAFF
length: 17; J: TRBJ2-5; V: TRBV4-3; CDR3: CASSQEASGGGGETQYF
length: 14; J: TRBJ2-2; V: TRBV6-5; CDR3: CASRMDSLTGELFF
length: 15; J: TRBJ2-5; V: TRBV6-1; CDR3: CASSVTSGGAETQYF
length: 17; J: TRBJ1-1; V: TRBV5-1; CDR3: CASSSLDAGLGYTEAFF
length: 15; J: TRBJ2-1; V: TRBV5-1; CDR3: CASSAFSGGASEQFF
length: 13; J: TRBJ2-7; V: TRBV29-1; CDR3: CSVLRDSSYEQYF
length: 16; J: TRBJ1-5; V: TRBV19; CDR3: CASSNRQTYSNQPQHF
length: 17; J: TRBJ2-6; V: TRBV7-2; CDR3: CASSPGQGASGANVLTF
length: 16; J: TRBJ2-7; V: TRBV5-1; CDR3: CASSLGLQGRRYEQYF
length: 13; J: TRBJ1-4; V: TRBV2; CDR3: CASSVGGNEKLFF
length: 15; J: TRBJ1-3; V: TRBV19; CDR3: CASSNLPGAGNTIYF
length: 11; J: TRBJ1-1; V: TRBV30; CDR3: CAWSLNTEAFF
length: 15; J: TRBJ1-5; V: TRBV7-3; CDR3: CASSDGQGGNQPQHF
length: 13; J: TRBJ1-1; V: TRBV4-3; CDR3: CASSQDRNTEAFF
length: 14; J: TRBJ2-5; V: TRBV2; CDR3: CASSWRRGQETQYF
length: 13; J: TRBJ2-7; V: TRBV27; CDR3: CASSRTGGYEQYF
length: 14; J: TRBJ1-2; V: TRBV7-2; CDR3: CASSLGQFNYGYTF
length: 14; J: TRBJ2-1; V: TRBV2; CDR3: CASSGVGGGNEQFF
length: 13; J: TRBJ2-1; V: TRBV10-3; CDR3: CASSGGAGNEQFF
length: 15; J: TRBJ2-1; V: TRBV9; CDR3: CASSPVAGAYNEQFF
length: 14; J: TRBJ2-4; V: TRBV7-9; CDR3: CASSLRDLGDIQYF
length: 14; J: TRBJ2-1; V: TRBV2; CDR3: CASSSGQGSNEQFF
length: 13; J: TRBJ2-1; V: TRBV19; CDR3: CASRLSGGNEQFF
length: 15; J: TRBJ1-6; V: TRBV27; CDR3: CASTPGRVSYSPLHF
length: 15; J: TRBJ2-3; V: TRBV30; CDR3: CAWDRIAGGREEQYF
length: 15; J: TRBJ2-2; V: TRBV5-1; CDR3: CASRKTGTNTGELFF
length: 15; J: TRBJ1-1; V: TRBV6-5; CDR3: CASRSAGGFVTEAFF
length: 13; J: TRBJ2-5; V: TRBV7-2; CDR3: CASSGRGAETQYF
length: 15; J: TRBJ2-3; V: TRBV7-6; CDR3: CASSQGQGGTDTQYF
length: 15; J: TRBJ2-7; V: TRBV7-9; CDR3: CASSSTSGVYYEQYF
length: 18; J: TRBJ2-6; V: TRBV7-9; CDR3: CASSLVWDRLSGANVLTF
length: 15; J: TRBJ2-7; V: TRBV4-3; CDR3: CASSLGRTSSYEQYF
length: 14; J: TRBJ2-1; V: TRBV6-5; CDR3: CASKTGTARDEQFF
length: 14; J: TRBJ2-7; V: TRBV12-5; CDR3: CASGLAGQPYEQYF
length: 15; J: TRBJ1-6; V: TRBV30; CDR3: CAWSAFGPGSSPLHF
length: 14; J: TRBJ1-2; V: TRBV29-1; CDR3: CSVRLMTGGIGYTF
length: 12; J: TRBJ1-1; V: TRBV10-3; CDR3: CAISGRTGEAFF
length: 17; J: TRBJ2-5; V: TRBV7-6; CDR3: CASSSRTSGRERETQYF
length: 13; J: TRBJ2-3; V: TRBV5-1; CDR3: CASSQGYTDTQYF
length: 17; J: TRBJ1-1; V: TRBV4-3; CDR3: CASSQKPAGGLNTEAFF
length: 14; J: TRBJ2-1; V: TRBV11-3; CDR3: CASSLDSGYNEQFF
length: 12; J: TRBJ2-7; V: TRBV6-6; CDR3: CASSLEEYEQYF
length: 14; J: TRBJ2-7; V: TRBV2; CDR3: CASGTGGGFYEQYF
length: 16; J: TRBJ2-7; V: TRBV5-4; CDR3: CASSPTSGSNPYEQYF
length: 15; J: TRBJ2-5; V: TRBV6-5; CDR3: CASSYSKGRQETQYF